This TCR beta chain derives from a study of blood T cell repertoires in COVID-19. Study context: Sites across the United States, Italy and Spain contributed samples from acute and convalescent COVID-19. Sample material is recorded as cDNA or gDNA derived from T cells, B-cell-depleted T cells, or PBMCs.

Authors' data handling: Reference gene primer amplification yielded estimated nucleated cell counts. Some clones are missing from TCRdb's copy, which holds only in-frame ones; the method was immunoSEQ multiplex PCR. The V and J calls and clone size come from that table; D and trimming were worked out from the DNA. The sample lists fewer than 120,000 clones, approximately 90% occurring once. The ends were cut back, 0 bases at V and 2 bases at J, with 12 bases in the middle. This CDR3 is built from 15 residues. CDR1 is SGDLS, CDR2 YYNGEE, per germline. This clonotype was sampled from a human donor in a cohort sampled during active COVID-19. The chain combines TRBV9 with TRBJ2-7, with TRBD1 as a possible D gene (6 bases). The specimen sequenced was peripheral blood. The CDR3 coding sequence is TGTGCCAGCAGCGTAGATCCAGGGGCTACCTACGAGCAGTACTTC. Encoded protein: CASSVDPGATYEQYF.